These 8 T cell receptor beta chains share one sample of origin, sequenced in a study of CD8 T cells in Susac syndrome. Random hexamers were used to reverse transcribe roughly 0.45 to 1 ug of RNA. In TCRdb, the immunoSEQ multiplex PCR reads were re-called with MiXCR into one record per CDR3 protein. Counted here are some 260,000 distinct CDR3 sequences, 93% occurring once; the ten biggest clones make up approximately 0.07%. The sequenced sample consisted of CD4+ T cells from PBMCs. These receptors were taken from a human donor with multiple sclerosis.

The chain carries TRBV7-2 and TRBJ1-2; D unclear. The CDR3 has 14 residues. V was clipped by 0 bases and J by 4 bases, with 9 bases between them. In germline, CDR1 is SGHTA, CDR2 FQGNSA. Written as DNA, the CDR3 is TGTGCCAGCAGCTTAGCAGGGATCGGCTATGGCTACACCTTC. Translation gives CASSLAGIGYGYTF.

This chain links TRBV12-3 or TRBV12-4 with TRBJ1-5; D might be TRBD1 (6 bases). Trimming left V 6 bases short and J 0 bases short, with 15 bases between. The CDR3 has 16 residues. This CDR3 reads CASSSSTGNSNQPQHF. The CDR3 DNA reads as TGTGCCAGCAGCTCCTCTACAGGGAATAGCAATCAGCCCCAGCATTTT.

The rearrangement links TRBV5-4 to TRBJ2-2; D is possibly TRBD2 (5 bases). Germline values: CDR1 SGHNT, CDR2 YYREEE (reference sequence). Trimming took 2 bases from V and 6 from J, leaving 8 bases between them. This CDR3 contains 13 residues. The CDR3 bases are TGTGCCAGCAGCTTTTGGGGAGCCGGGGAGCTGTTTTTT. Translation gives CASSFWGAGELFF.

The V and J genes are TRBV20-1 and TRBJ2-2; 13 bases align to TRBD2. This CDR3 has 17 amino acids. Trimming removed 3 bases from V and 2 bases from J; junction bases left unmatched: 6. Germline lookup yields CDR1 DFQATT and CDR2 SNEGSKA (reference sequence). CDR3 nucleotides: TGCAGTGCTAGCGGACTAGCGGGGGCCACCAACACCGGGGAGCTGTTTTTT. Its translation is CSASGLAGATNTGELFF.

This clonotype was counted a single time. The gene calls are TRBV12-3 or TRBV12-4 and TRBJ1-3, with no clear D. Trimming shortened V by 0 bases and J by 2 bases, and 5 bases separated the two germline ends. This CDR3 contains 14 residues. This CDR3 reads CASSLARPGNTIYF. CDR3 nucleotide sequence: TGTGCCAGCAGTTTAGCTAGGCCTGGAAACACCATATATTTT.

V usage is TRBV20-1 and J usage is TRBJ1-2; D gene unclear. The CDR3 contains 13 residues. Germline V gene sequence: CDR1 DFQATT, CDR2 SNEGSKA (reference sequence). Trimming took 5 bases from V and 8 from J, leaving 18 bases between them. CDR3 sequence reads: CSAPPVPGRGYTF. CDR3 DNA sequence: TGCAGTGCTCCCCCGGTCCCTGGAAGGGGCTACACCTTC.

The J gene is TRBJ1-2, the V gene TRBV2; D gene unclear. Trimming left V 4 bases short and J 4 bases short, with 10 bases between. In germline, CDR1 is SNHLY, CDR2 FYNNEI. The CDR3 totals 13 residues. The CDR3 DNA reads as TGTGCCAGCAGTGTAAGCCCCCCCTATGGCTACACCTTC. Translating gives CASSVSPPYGYTF.

The V and J genes are TRBV7-3 and TRBJ2-2, with no clear D. This CDR3 is 16 amino acids long. V gave up 1 base and J gave up 0 bases, with 9 bases separating them. Germline CDR1 is SGHTA and CDR2 is FQGTGA. The CDR3 loop reads CASSLRRGPNTGELFF. CDR3 DNA sequence: TGTGCCAGCAGCTTAAGACGCGGACCGAACACCGGGGAGCTGTTTTTT.